This T cell receptor beta chain was recovered during a study of control samples from healthy donors and cancer patients. Germline V gene data show CDR1 as LNHNV and CDR2 as YYDKDF (reference sequence). V lost 0 bases and J 4 bases, leaving 7 bases between the germline ends. There are 13 residues in the CDR3. The assay was immunoSEQ multiplex PCR, and TCRdb's table has in-frame clones only and misses some. This sample has roughly 70,000 clones; 85% to 95% occur once, and the top ten carry around 2.8%. Sequences were obtained from blood. This TCR was sampled from a woman under 40 in good health. The chain is built from TRBV15 and TRBJ2-7; D gene unclear. The CDR3 reads CATSRDRSYEQYV. The CDR3 bases are TGTGCCACCAGCAGAGATCGGTCGTACGAGCAGTACGTC.